The present T cell receptor (beta chain) was sequenced within a study of T cells expressing NK-cell markers. Study-level background: Seven sequenced donors out of eight were HCMV-seropositive, one seronegative. Study-level findings and limits: Of the CD8+ T cells in 5 to 7 donors, roughly 1.0-7.5% belonged to dominant NKG2C+ clonotypes. Clones of NKG2C+ T cells that had expanded were of unclear HCMV specificity.

On this clonotype itself: Its target is unknown.

UMIs were included in TCR beta cDNA generated by 5'RACE template switching. TCRdb reworked the 5' RACE reads into one entry per CDR3 protein, no DNA. Listed are 140,000 or so distinct CDR3 sequences; 10% to 15% falls within the top ten. Germline-derived CDR1 and CDR2 are LNHDA and SQIVND (reference sequence). This CDR3 is built from 14 residues. This receptor was taken from a man aged 18-30 years in good health. The chain couples TRBV19 to TRBJ1-4. The source material was blood T cells: a sorted CD56 or NKG2C T cell subset, CD4+ or CD8+ T cells, or bulk PBMC T cells (not recorded which). The CDR3 region is CASSSRAPNEKLFF.